A selection of T cell receptor beta chains follows, all from one sample in a study of blood T cells in healthy people across ages. MiXCR was run by TCRdb on the 5' RACE reads, yielding one entry per CDR3 protein. This sample carries fewer than 1,200,000 distinct CDR3 sequences, 25% of them seen once, and the ten largest clones take 0.75%. These data were also filed under a second study, of T cells of mothers and their children.

What was sequenced was blood. Source of these receptors: a girl aged 2 to 9 in good health. Each CDR3 is given with its conserved first and last residue. A D gene is named only where the DNA matches it firmly. Only part of the rows carry a size: once, few, many, or a class if the clone is expanded.

abundance,d_gene,v_gene,j_gene,CDR3aa,CDR3nt
-,TRBD1,TRBV29-1,TRBJ1-2,CSVWQGDGYTF,TGCAGCGTATGGCAGGGGGATGGCTACACCTTC
-,TRBD2,TRBV19,TRBJ2-3,CASSIGVSGVTDTQYF,TGTGCCAGTAGTATTGGGGTTAGCGGGGTCACAGATACGCAGTATTTT
-,-,TRBV12-3/TRBV12-4,TRBJ1-6,CASSLNGGRGTPLHF,TGTGCCAGCAGTTTAAATGGGGGGCGCGGAACACCCCTCCACTTT
few,TRBD1,TRBV7-9,TRBJ1-1,CASSHTGSGQTNTEAFF,TGTGCCAGCAGCCACACGGGTTCGGGACAGACGAACACTGAAGCTTTCTTT
few,-,TRBV14,TRBJ1-5,CASSQQNQPQHF,TGTGCCAGCAGCCAGCAGAATCAGCCCCAGCATTTT
-,-,TRBV29-1,TRBJ2-7,CSVEKGGGDEQYF,TGCAGCGTTGAGAAGGGGGGAGGAGACGAGCAGTACTTC
-,-,TRBV12-3/TRBV12-4,TRBJ1-1,CASSSETVGVSAFF,TGTGCCAGCAGTTCAGAGACGGTGGGAGTTTCAGCTTTCTTT
-,-,TRBV7-2,TRBJ1-1,CASSRGGGYLNTEAFF,TGTGCCAGCAGTCGGGGGGGAGGATACCTGAACACTGAAGCTTTCTTT
-,-,TRBV12-3/TRBV12-4,TRBJ1-6,CASRSGYLYNSPLHF,TGTGCCAGCAGATCAGGGTATCTCTATAATTCACCCCTCCACTTT
few,-,TRBV6-5,TRBJ1-1,CASSPRDTGQAFF,TGTGCCAGCAGTCCCCGGGACACGGGGCAAGCTTTCTTT
-,TRBD2,TRBV7-2,TRBJ2-5,CASSSSGRLETQYF,TGTGCCAGCAGCTCTAGCGGGAGGTTAGAGACCCAGTACTTC
-,TRBD1,TRBV7-3,TRBJ1-2,CASSSGPGTGTDGYTF,TGTGCCAGCAGCTCCGGTCCCGGGACAGGGACCGATGGCTACACCTTC
-,TRBD1,TRBV4-3,TRBJ1-3,CASSQDRGQGGNTIYF,TGCGCCAGCAGCCAAGATCGAGGACAGGGTGGAAACACCATATATTTT
-,-,TRBV29-1,TRBJ1-2,CSVEDQSGHYGYTF,TGCAGCGTTGAAGATCAGTCCGGTCACTATGGCTACACCTTC
-,-,TRBV29-1,TRBJ1-5,CSVKGPSNQPQHF,TGCAGCGTTAAGGGCCCAAGCAATCAGCCCCAGCATTTT
few,TRBD1,TRBV11-1,TRBJ2-3,CASSLLGQSTDTQYF,TGTGCCAGCAGCTTGTTGGGACAGAGCACAGATACGCAGTATTTT
few,-,TRBV15,TRBJ1-6,CATADSYNSPLHF,TGTGCCACCGCCGACTCCTATAATTCACCCCTCCACTTT
few,-,TRBV12-3/TRBV12-4,TRBJ1-1,CASTETGSPEAFF,TGTGCCAGCACCGAGACCGGGTCCCCTGAAGCTTTCTTT
many,TRBD1,TRBV5-1,TRBJ2-7,CASSPDRVYEQYF,TGTGCCAGCAGCCCAGACAGGGTTTACGAGCAGTACTTC
-,-,TRBV9,TRBJ1-2,CASSGGGFYGYTF,TGTGCCAGCAGCGGAGGGGGATTCTATGGCTACACCTTC
-,TRBD2,TRBV5-1,TRBJ2-7,CASSRDSGSIPYEQYF,TGCGCCAGCAGCCGGGATAGCGGGAGTATCCCCTACGAGCAGTACTTC
-,TRBD2,TRBV9,TRBJ2-1,CASSVEGTSGGNPTYNEQFF,TGTGCCAGCAGCGTAGAGGGGACTAGCGGGGGAAACCCCACCTACAATGAGCAGTTCTTC
-,-,TRBV4-1,TRBJ2-4,CASSLEQGLRVNIQYF,TGCGCCAGCAGCCTGGAACAGGGTCTCCGCGTAAACATTCAGTACTTC
-,TRBD1,TRBV18,TRBJ1-1,CASSPRTPGGDTEAFF,TGTGCCAGCTCACCACGAACCCCAGGGGGGGACACTGAAGCTTTCTTT
few,TRBD1,TRBV6-5,TRBJ2-2,CATQTGALNTGELFF,TGTGCCACCCAAACAGGGGCCTTAAACACCGGGGAGCTGTTTTTT
-,-,TRBV20-1,TRBJ2-7,CSATKGTGGSYEQYF,TGCAGTGCTACAAAGGGGACGGGCGGCTCCTACGAGCAGTACTTC